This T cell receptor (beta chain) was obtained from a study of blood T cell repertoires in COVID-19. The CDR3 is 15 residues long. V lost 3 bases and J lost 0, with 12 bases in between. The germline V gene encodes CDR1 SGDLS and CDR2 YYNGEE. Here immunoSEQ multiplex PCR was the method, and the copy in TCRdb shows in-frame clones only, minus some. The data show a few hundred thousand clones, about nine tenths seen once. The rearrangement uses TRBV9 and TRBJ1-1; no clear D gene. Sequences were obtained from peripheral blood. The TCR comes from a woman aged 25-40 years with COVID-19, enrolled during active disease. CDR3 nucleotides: TGTGCCAGCAGCGGGGCGGGGAACATGAACACTGAAGCTTTCTTT. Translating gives CASSGAGNMNTEAFF.